This T cell receptor beta chain was recorded in a study of blood T cell repertoires in COVID-19. Overall study: Nucleic acid was either cDNA or gDNA, and it came from T cells, B-cell-depleted T cells, or PBMCs.

The germline gives CDR1 LGHNA, CDR2 YNFKEQ. This CDR3 spans 16 amino acids. The junction had 8 bases not matched to a gene; V was cut back by 3 bases and J by 7 bases. Some clones are missing from TCRdb's copy, which holds only in-frame ones; the method was immunoSEQ multiplex PCR. The sample has about 65,000 clones; roughly 82% are singletons. The sample taken for sequencing was peripheral blood. The V and J genes are TRBV4-2 and TRBJ2-1; TRBD1 matches 11 bases. This TCR derives from a human donor in a cohort sampled during active COVID-19. DNA for the CDR3: TGTGCCAGCAGCCAGGCAGGACAGGGGGCGAAGAATGAGCAGTTCTTC. It yields the protein CASSQAGQGAKNEQFF.